This T cell receptor (beta chain) was identified in a study of blood T cell repertoires in COVID-19. Study-level information: From T cells, B-cell-depleted T cells, or PBMCs came the material, which was cDNA or gDNA.

Only in-frame clones appear in the TCRdb table, and some are missing; sequencing was by immunoSEQ multiplex PCR. In the table there are 50,000 to 60,000 clones, around 80% of which are singletons. In this sample, this clone turned up once. CDR1 SGHRS and CDR2 YFSETQ come from the germline V gene. This CDR3 spans 16 amino acids. Trimming cost V 0 bases and J 0 bases, with 11 bases left between them. The sequencing input was peripheral blood. The sequence was collected from a human donor in a cohort sampled during active or convalescent COVID-19. The chain links TRBV5-1 to TRBJ2-3, with D possibly TRBD1 on 5 matching bases. DNA of the CDR3: TGCGCCAGCAGCTTGGAGGTACAGGCTAGCACAGATACGCAGTATTTT. The encoded protein is CASSLEVQASTDTQYF. Supplemented by reference TRBV5-1 and TRBJ2-3, the full variable domain reads KAGVTQTPRYLIKTRGQQVTLSCSPISGHRSVSWYQQTPGQGLQFLFEYFSETQRNKGNFPGRFSGRQFSNSRSEMNVSTLELGDSALYLCASSLEVQASTDTQYFGPGTRLTVL.